This T cell receptor (beta chain) comes out of a study of low-dose radiotherapy and immunotherapy resistance in tumors. Time point in this sample: before trial treatment. Each eligible patient had an advanced solid tumor, and these tumors lacked tumor-infiltrating lymphocytes. V dropped 1 base and J dropped 3 bases, with 15 bases sitting between them. The CDR3 runs 16 residues. CDR1 is MNHEY and CDR2 is SVGEGT in the germline V gene. In this sample, this clonotype turned up many times. cDNA synthesis used a TRAV/TRBV-specific primer set for both chains. Over roughly 20 PCR cycles, TCRs were amplified from a constant-region primer and V-primer adapter. From the reads, TCRdb called clonotypes with MiXCR, one entry per CDR3 protein. The sample has 80,000 to 95,000 distinct CDR3 sequences, under 9.5% seen once.

The receptor comes from a male donor with prostate cancer. Sequenced here: PBMCs, sampled before treatment. The V and J genes are TRBV6-2 or TRBV6-3 and TRBJ2-5; a weak D match, TRBD1 (6 bases). CDR3 bases: TGTGCCAGCAGTTACTTTCGGGACACCGATAAAGAGACCCAGTACTTC. It encodes CASSYFRDTDKETQYF.